These T cell receptor beta chains were read from a single sample in a study of blood T cell repertoires in COVID-19. TCRdb's table, derived via immunoSEQ multiplex PCR, lists solely in-frame clones and lacks some. This table has over 150,000 clones, roughly 85% appearing once. Sequenced sample: peripheral blood. These receptors all come from a man aged 45-60 years with active or convalescent COVID-19. Both conserved end residues are part of each CDR3. The D gene is left open where the match is weak. The size entry is marked missing in some rows and otherwise reads once, few, many or a size class.

D	V	J	size	DNA	CDR3
TRBD1	TRBV30	TRBJ2-7	-	TGTGCCTACCAGGGACAGTTCTACGAGCAGTACTTC	CAYQGQFYEQYF
-	TRBV19	TRBJ1-4	-	TGTGCCAGTAGTTCAGTTGCAACTAATGAAAAACTGTTTTTT	CASSSVATNEKLFF
-	TRBV30	TRBJ1-1	-	TGTGCCTGGAGCCGGCTAGTAACTGAAGCTTTCTTT	CAWSRLVTEAFF
-	TRBV7-9	TRBJ2-3	few	TGTGCCAGCAGTCGAGGGCTTACGCAGTATTTT	CASSRGLTQYF
TRBD2	TRBV19	TRBJ2-5	-	TGTGCCAGTAGCCAAGCGGGAGTAGAGACCCAGTACTTC	CASSQAGVETQYF
TRBD2	TRBV4-3	TRBJ2-7	-	TGCGCCAGCAGCCTCGGGGGGGTGGGCTACGAGCAGTACTTC	CASSLGGVGYEQYF
-	TRBV7-2	TRBJ2-2	-	TGTGCCAGCAGCTTAGACAGTAAGGCGAACACCGGGGAGCTGTTTTTT	CASSLDSKANTGELFF
-	TRBV5-1	TRBJ2-1	few	TGCGCCAGCAGCCGTGAAAGAGCCAGGGAAGTTGAGCAGTTCTTC	CASSRERAREVEQFF
TRBD2	TRBV6-5	TRBJ2-7	once	TGTGCCAGCAGTCTAGCGGGGGCCTTATACGAGCAGTACTTC	CASSLAGALYEQYF
TRBD2	TRBV11-1	TRBJ2-7	-	TGTGCCAGCAGCCCTAGCGGGAGTTCCTACGAGCAGTACTTC	CASSPSGSSYEQYF
TRBD1	TRBV18	TRBJ2-7	-	TGTGCCAGCTCACCGATTTCCGGGACAGGGTTCCACGAGCAGTACTTC	CASSPISGTGFHEQYF
-	TRBV5-1	TRBJ1-1	-	TGCGCCAGCAGCTCGGAGGGCATGAACACTGAAGCTTTCTTT	CASSSEGMNTEAFF
-	TRBV21-1	TRBJ2-2	-	TGTGCCAGCAGCAAAAAATCCTTCGCGGAGGATATCTGCACCGGGGAGCTGTTTTTT	CASSKKSFAEDICTGELFF
TRBD2	TRBV7-9	TRBJ2-7	-	TGTGCCAGCAGCTCGGGACTAGCGGGAGGAACCTCCTACGAGCAGTACTTC	CASSSGLAGGTSYEQYF
TRBD1	TRBV7-2	TRBJ2-7	-	TGTGCCAGCAGCCCCCGACAGGGGGGCTACGAGCAGTACTTC	CASSPRQGGYEQYF
-	TRBV3-1/TRBV3-2	TRBJ2-3	-	TGTGCCAGCAGCCGTTTAGAGTCAGATACGCAGTATTTT	CASSRLESDTQYF
TRBD1	TRBV6-5	TRBJ2-1	-	TGTGCCAGCAGATTAGTGGGACAGGGGGAGCAGTTCTTC	CASRLVGQGEQFF
-	TRBV4-3	TRBJ1-6	few	TGCGCCAGCAGCCAAGAGGGGGCCCTAGGGAGTAATTCACCCCTCCACTTT	CASSQEGALGSNSPLHF
-	TRBV28	TRBJ1-2	-	TGTGCCAGCCAACTTGGGGGGGACTATGGCTACACCTTC	CASQLGGDYGYTF
-	TRBV11-2	TRBJ1-5	few	TGTGCCAGCAGCTTAGATCCAGGGCTTAGCAATCAGCCCCAGCATTTT	CASSLDPGLSNQPQHF
-	TRBV24-1	TRBJ1-1	-	TGTGCCACCAGTGATGGGGGCCGGGACACTGAAGCTTTCTTT	CATSDGGRDTEAFF
TRBD2	TRBV5-6	TRBJ2-7	once	TGTGCCAGCAGCCAGACCGGGACTATCTACGAGCAGTACTTC	CASSQTGTIYEQYF
TRBD1	TRBV3-1/TRBV3-2	TRBJ2-5	-	TGTGCCAGCAGGGGACAGCAAGAGACCCAGTACTTC	CASRGQQETQYF
-	TRBV24-1	TRBJ2-7	-	TGTGCCACCAGTGATACGAACAGTTACGAGCAGTACTTC	CATSDTNSYEQYF
-	TRBV19	TRBJ1-5	once	TGTGCCAGTAGTTACAGGAGTGGCAATCAGCCCCAGCATTTT	CASSYRSGNQPQHF
-	TRBV12-3/TRBV12-4	TRBJ1-2	-	TGTGCCAGCACCTGGGACAAAAATGGCTACACCTTC	CASTWDKNGYTF
TRBD2	TRBV5-1	TRBJ2-7	-	TGCGCCAGCAGCCCTACGCTAGCGGGAGGCTCCGAGCAGTACTTC	CASSPTLAGGSEQYF
-	TRBV6-5	TRBJ1-2	-	TGTGCCAGCAGCGAGGTGGAAGGGGTCAACTATGGCTACACCTTC	CASSEVEGVNYGYTF
TRBD1	TRBV5-1	TRBJ2-1	-	TGCGCCAGCAGCCCAATGACAGGGCTGACATACAATGAGCAGTTCTTC	CASSPMTGLTYNEQFF
TRBD2	TRBV5-1	TRBJ2-2	-	TGCGCCAGCAGCCCAGGACTAGCGGGAGGGCTATCCGGGGAGCTGTTTTTT	CASSPGLAGGLSGELFF
-	TRBV6-7	TRBJ1-1	-	TGTGCCAGCAGTTACTTAACTCCACACAGGGCGTCGGGGTTTACTGAAGCTTTCTTT	CASSYLTPHRASGFTEAFF
-	TRBV7-9	TRBJ2-7	once	TGTGCCAGCAGCCGACAGACCTACGAGCAGTACTTC	CASSRQTYEQYF
TRBD1	TRBV30	TRBJ1-2	once	TGTGCCTGGAGCCCCGGAGGGGGCGGTGGCTACACCTTC	CAWSPGGGGGYTF
-	TRBV20-1	TRBJ2-7	-	TGCAGTGCTACCCAGGGGCCCGAGCAGTACTTC	CSATQGPEQYF
-	TRBV6-5	TRBJ1-3	once	TGTGCCAGCAGTTATAACTCTGGAAACACCATATATTTT	CASSYNSGNTIYF
-	TRBV2	TRBJ2-2	few	TGTGCCAGCAGTGATGGTCCAGCGAACACCGGGGAGCTGTTTTTT	CASSDGPANTGELFF
TRBD2	TRBV30	TRBJ2-1	few	TGTGCCTGGACGACGCTTGCGGGCGGGGGCTACAATGAGCAGTTCTTC	CAWTTLAGGGYNEQFF
-	TRBV15	TRBJ2-7	-	TGTGCCACCTCGCGAGGACTCGAGCAGTACTTC	CATSRGLEQYF
TRBD1	TRBV3-1/TRBV3-2	TRBJ1-2	-	TGTGCCAGCAGTCGGACAGGGGAGGGCGATGGCTACACCTTC	CASSRTGEGDGYTF
TRBD1	TRBV18	TRBJ1-6	-	TGTGCCAGCTCACCGGGACAGGGAACCTCACCCCTCCACTTT	CASSPGQGTSPLHF
TRBD1	TRBV30	TRBJ1-2	-	TGTGCCTGGAACTACGGCGGGACAGGATTAAACTATGGCTACACCTTC	CAWNYGGTGLNYGYTF
TRBD1	TRBV5-1	TRBJ1-2	-	TGCGCCAGCAGCCCGGGACAGGAGAACTATGGCTACACCTTC	CASSPGQENYGYTF